The present T cell receptor (beta chain) was sequenced within a study of blood T cell repertoires in COVID-19. Study in general: Samples representing acute and convalescent COVID-19 were sourced from the United States, Italy and Spain.

TCRdb keeps only in-frame clones here, not all; method: immunoSEQ multiplex PCR. The data show tens of thousands of clones, around nine tenths seen once. The source material was peripheral blood. The TCR was taken from a man between 65 and 80 years old with acute or convalescent COVID-19.

The CDR3 loop reads CASRSGGVRNEQFF. Here the CDR3 DNA reads TGTGCCAGCAGGTCCGGGGGTGTCCGGAATGAGCAGTTCTTC. The chain uses TRBV7-3 and TRBJ2-1; D possibly corresponds to TRBD2 (6 bases). CDR3 length: 14 residues. The germline V and J ends were trimmed by 6 bases and 7 bases, with 16 bases remaining between them. The germline CDR1 and CDR2 sequences are SGHTA and FQGTGA.